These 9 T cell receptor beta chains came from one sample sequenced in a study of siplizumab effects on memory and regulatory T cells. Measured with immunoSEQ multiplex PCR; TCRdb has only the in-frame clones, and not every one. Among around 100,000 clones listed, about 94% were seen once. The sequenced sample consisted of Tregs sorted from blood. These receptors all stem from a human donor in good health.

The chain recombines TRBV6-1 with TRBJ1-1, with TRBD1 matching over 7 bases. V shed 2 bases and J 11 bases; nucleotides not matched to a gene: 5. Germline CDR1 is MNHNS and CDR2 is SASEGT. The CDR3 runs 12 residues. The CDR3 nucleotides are TGTGCCAGCAGTGAAATGGGCAGGGGGGCTTTCTTT. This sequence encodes CASSEMGRGAFF.

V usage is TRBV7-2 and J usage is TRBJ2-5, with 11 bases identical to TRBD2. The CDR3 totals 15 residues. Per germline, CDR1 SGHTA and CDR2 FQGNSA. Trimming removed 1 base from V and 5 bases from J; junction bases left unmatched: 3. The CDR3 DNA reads TGTGCCAGCAGCTTAGGACTAGCGGGGAGGGAGACCCAGTACTTC. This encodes CASSLGLAGRETQYF.

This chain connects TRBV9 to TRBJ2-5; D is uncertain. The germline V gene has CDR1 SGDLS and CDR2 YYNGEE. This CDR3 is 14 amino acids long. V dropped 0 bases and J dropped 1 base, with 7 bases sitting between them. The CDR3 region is CASSVGWVQETQYF. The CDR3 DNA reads TGTGCCAGCAGCGTAGGTTGGGTCCAAGAGACCCAGTACTTC.

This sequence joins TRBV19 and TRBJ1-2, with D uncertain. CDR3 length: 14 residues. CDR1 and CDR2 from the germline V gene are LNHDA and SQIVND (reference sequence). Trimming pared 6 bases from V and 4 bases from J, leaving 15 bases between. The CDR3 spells CASRPSQETYGYTF. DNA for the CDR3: TGTGCCAGTAGGCCCTCCCAAGAAACCTATGGCTACACCTTC.

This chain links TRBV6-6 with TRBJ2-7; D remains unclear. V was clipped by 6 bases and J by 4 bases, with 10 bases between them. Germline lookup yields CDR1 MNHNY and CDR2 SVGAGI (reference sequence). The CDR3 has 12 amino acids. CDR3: CASSHDLYEQYF. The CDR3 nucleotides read TGTGCCAGCAGCCATGATTTATACGAGCAGTACTTC.

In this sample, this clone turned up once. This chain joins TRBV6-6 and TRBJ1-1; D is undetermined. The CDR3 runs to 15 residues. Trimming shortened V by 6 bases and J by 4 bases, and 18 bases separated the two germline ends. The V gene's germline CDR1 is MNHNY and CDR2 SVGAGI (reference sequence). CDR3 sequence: CASRSRGSFGTEAFF. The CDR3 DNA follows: TGTGCCAGCAGATCCAGAGGGAGTTTTGGCACTGAAGCTTTCTTT.

The CDR3 protein is CASSVGVDRGYSGNTIYF. In DNA, the CDR3 is TGTGCCAGCAGCGTAGGAGTCGACAGGGGGTACTCTGGAAACACCATATATTTT. V usage is TRBV9 and J usage is TRBJ1-3; 9 bases match TRBD1. The trim removed 0 bases at V and 0 bases at J, leaving 7 bases unmatched. Germline CDR1 reads SGDLS; CDR2 reads YYNGEE. The CDR3 runs 18 residues.

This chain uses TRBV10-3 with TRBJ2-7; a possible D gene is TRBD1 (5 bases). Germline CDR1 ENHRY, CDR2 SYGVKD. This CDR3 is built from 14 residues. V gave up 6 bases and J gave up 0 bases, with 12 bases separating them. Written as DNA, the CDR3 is TGTGCCATCAGCGCGGCTCAGGGCTCCTACGAGCAGTACTTC. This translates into CAISAAQGSYEQYF.

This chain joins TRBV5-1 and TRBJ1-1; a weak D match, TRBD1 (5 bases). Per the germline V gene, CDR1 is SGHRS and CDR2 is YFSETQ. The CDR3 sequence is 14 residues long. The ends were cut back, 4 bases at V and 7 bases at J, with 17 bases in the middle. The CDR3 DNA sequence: TGCGCCAGCAGCCGTCTTAGCCAGGGAGGTGAAGCTTTCTTT. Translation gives CASSRLSQGGEAFF.